The 12 T cell receptor beta chains reported below all come from one sample, sequenced in a study of T-cell memory formation after mild COVID-19. TCRdb recomputed calls from the 5' RACE reads with MiXCR, one row per CDR3 protein. The sample consists of 500,000 to 600,000 distinct CDR3 sequences, roughly 18% of them appearing once. The specimen was PBMCs or a T cell subset sorted from them (not recorded which). The receptors come from an adult woman who had mild COVID-19 (a few samples of this study predate the infection). Cell type and time point are not known.

This clonotype appeared many times. This sequence joins TRBV7-3 and TRBJ1-1; no definite D call. The CDR3 is made up of 14 amino acids. Trimming stripped 1 base from V and 1 base from J, with 7 bases between. Germline V gives CDR1 SGHTA, CDR2 FQGTGA. The chain's CDR3 is CASSLIPGNTEAFF. In DNA form, the CDR3 reads TGTGCCAGCAGCTTAATCCCCGGGAACACTGAAGCTTTCTTT.

This clonotype was recorded at least ten times. The chain is built from TRBV7-8 and TRBJ2-5; maybe TRBD2 (7 bases). Per the germline V gene, CDR1 is SGHVS and CDR2 is FQNEAQ. The CDR3 consists of 16 residues. Trimming took off 1 base at V and 4 bases at J, with 16 bases between the two ends. The CDR3 is CASSLDGPGGPETQYF. CDR3 coding DNA: TGTGCCAGCAGCTTAGATGGCCCGGGGGGCCCAGAGACCCAGTACTTC.

This clonotype appeared a few times. The chain links TRBV6-5 to TRBJ2-3; unclear D gene. With 4 bases removed from V and 2 bases from J, the gap between germline ends came to 16 bases. Germline V gene lookup returns CDR1 MNHEY and CDR2 SVGAGI. The CDR3 covers 16 residues. DNA of the CDR3: TGTGCCAGCAGTTTCTTAGAAAACAGAGTCACAGATACGCAGTATTTT. It translates to CASSFLENRVTDTQYF.

The chain links TRBV6-5 to TRBJ2-6, with D possibly TRBD2 on 5 matching bases. Trimming stripped 7 bases from V and 2 bases from J, with 12 bases between. Germline V lookup: CDR1 MNHEY, CDR2 SVGAGI. The CDR3 totals 15 residues. This CDR3 reads CASTPEGTGANVLTF. CDR3 nucleotide sequence: TGTGCCAGCACCCCCGAGGGTACTGGGGCCAACGTCCTGACTTTC.

The chain is built from TRBV7-9 and TRBJ2-2, with D perhaps matching TRBD1 (6 bases). Germline lookup yields CDR1 SEHNR and CDR2 FQNEAQ (reference sequence). The V end was cut by 4 bases, the J end by 5 bases, with 11 bases between. This CDR3 contains 14 residues. The chain's CDR3 is CASSWPTGTGELFF. In nucleotides, the CDR3 is TGTGCCAGCAGCTGGCCGACAGGAACCGGGGAGCTGTTTTTT.

The chain couples TRBV25-1 to TRBJ1-1; weak D call: TRBD1 (5 bases). The germline gives CDR1 MGHDK, CDR2 SYGVNS. The CDR3 covers 14 residues. Trimming removed 7 bases at V and 0 bases at J, with 12 bases between. The CDR3 loop reads CASKEAGLNTEAFF. CDR3 sequence (DNA): TGTGCCAGCAAGGAGGCAGGGCTGAACACTGAAGCTTTCTTT.

This clonotype showed up many times. The chain couples TRBV7-2 to TRBJ2-3, with D perhaps TRBD1 (6 bases). Germline lookup yields CDR1 SGHTA and CDR2 FQGNSA. V was clipped by 5 bases and J by 1 base, with 10 bases between them. This CDR3 is 14 amino acids long. The CDR3 DNA follows: TGTGCCAGCAGCATGTACAGGGGCACAGATACGCAGTATTTT. It is translated as CASSMYRGTDTQYF.

The chain joins TRBV20-1 to TRBJ1-2; a possible D gene is TRBD1 (6 bases). This CDR3 region has 13 residues. Germline V gene lookup returns CDR1 DFQATT and CDR2 SNEGSKA (reference sequence). Trimming took off 7 bases at V and 3 bases at J, with 15 bases between the two ends. DNA of the CDR3: TGCAGTGTTCGGCAGGGGATAGACTATGGCTACACCTTC. Amino acid sequence: CSVRQGIDYGYTF.

DNA for the CDR3: TGTGCCAGCTCGGACGACCGTCATAAGCCCCAGCATTTT. Translated, it gives CASSDDRHKPQHF. The chain links TRBV18 to TRBJ1-5; D unclear. Germline loops: CDR1 KGHSH, CDR2 LQKENI. The CDR3 sequence is 13 residues long. V was clipped by 6 bases and J by 8 bases, with 14 bases between them.

The V and J genes are TRBV7-3 and TRBJ2-2; TRBD2 matches at 14 bases. The length of the CDR3 is 17 residues. V was clipped by 6 bases and J by 1 base; unmatched bases: 4. Germline V gene sequence: CDR1 SGHTA, CDR2 FQGTGA. This CDR3 reads CASRLGLAGGNTGELFF. The CDR3 region has the DNA TGTGCCAGCAGACTAGGACTAGCGGGGGGGAACACCGGGGAGCTGTTTTTT.

This clonotype was seen a handful of times. The V and J genes are TRBV24-1 and TRBJ2-7; D could derive from TRBD1 or TRBD2 (5 bases each). The V and J ends lost 4 bases and 1 base respectively, with 7 bases between them. Germline values: CDR1 KGHDR, CDR2 SFDVKD. The CDR3 consists of 13 residues. CDR3 DNA: TGTGCCACCAGTGACTGGGGGTCCTACGAGCAGTACTTC. It is translated as CATSDWGSYEQYF.

The chain couples TRBV7-2 to TRBJ1-4; unclear D gene. There are 16 residues in the CDR3. The V gene's germline CDR1 is SGHTA and CDR2 FQGNSA. V was shortened by 2 bases and J by 5 bases, with 15 bases between the two germline ends. Here the CDR3 DNA reads TGTGCCAGCAGCTTAAGCTTGGAGCTACGCAATGAAAAACTGTTTTTT. Its translation: CASSLSLELRNEKLFF.